Shown below are 3 T cell receptor beta chains from a single sample sequenced in a study of blood T cells in healthy people across ages. The use of a sample-barcoded 5' primer and a J-beta primer mix characterized a second PCR of 7 to 11 cycles. TCRdb re-called the 5' RACE reads with MiXCR, one entry per CDR3 protein. The table records 910,000 or so distinct CDR3 sequences, roughly 47% of them present only once. Sequencing used blood. The receptors were gathered from a woman aged 55 to 70 in good health.

This rearrangement joins TRBV20-1 to TRBJ1-5; 10 nucleotides align to TRBD1. CDR3 length: 14 residues. The ends lost 6 bases at V and 2 bases at J; junction bases unmatched: 4. Germline V gene data show CDR1 as DFQATT and CDR2 as SNEGSKA (reference sequence). The DNA for the CDR3 is TGCAGTGCCAGGGACAGGGGTGGCAATCAGCCCCAGCATTTT. It is translated as CSARDRGGNQPQHF.

V usage is TRBV9 and J usage is TRBJ1-1; 8 nucleotides match TRBD1. CDR3 size: 15 residues. The germline V gene has CDR1 SGDLS and CDR2 YYNGEE. V lost 2 bases and J lost 1; bases outside the gene matches: 4. The CDR3 loop reads CASSVSGTGNTEAFF. The CDR3 nucleotides are TGTGCCAGCAGCGTTTCCGGGACAGGGAACACTGAAGCTTTCTTT.

This clonotype has more than one count but fewer than ten. The rearrangement uses TRBV12-3 or TRBV12-4 and TRBJ2-5; 12 bases align to TRBD2. V dropped 2 bases and J dropped 5; count of bases not matched to a gene: 0. This CDR3 comprises 14 residues. The CDR3 loop reads CASSLTSGGETQYF. CDR3 nucleotide sequence: TGTGCCAGCAGTTTAACTAGCGGGGGGGAGACCCAGTACTTC.